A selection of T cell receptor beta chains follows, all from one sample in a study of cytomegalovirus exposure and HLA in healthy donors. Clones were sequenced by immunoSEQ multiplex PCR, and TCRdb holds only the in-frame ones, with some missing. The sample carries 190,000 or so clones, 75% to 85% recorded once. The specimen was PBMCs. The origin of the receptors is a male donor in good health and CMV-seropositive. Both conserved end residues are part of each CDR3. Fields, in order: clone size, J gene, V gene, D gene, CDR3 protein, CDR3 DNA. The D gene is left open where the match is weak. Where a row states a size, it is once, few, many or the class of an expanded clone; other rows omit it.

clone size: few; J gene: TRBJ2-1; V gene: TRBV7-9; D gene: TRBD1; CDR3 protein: CASSLGTGGWVEQFF; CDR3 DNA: TGTGCCAGCAGCTTAGGGACAGGGGGTTGGGTTGAGCAGTTCTTC
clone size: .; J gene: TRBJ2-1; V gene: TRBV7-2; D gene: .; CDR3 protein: CASSLVGYEQFF; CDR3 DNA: TGTGCCAGCAGCTTAGTTGGCTATGAGCAGTTCTTC
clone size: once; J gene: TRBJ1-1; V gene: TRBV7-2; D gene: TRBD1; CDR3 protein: CASSAQGGVTEAFF; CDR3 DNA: TGTGCCAGCAGCGCCCAGGGGGGAGTAACTGAAGCTTTCTTT
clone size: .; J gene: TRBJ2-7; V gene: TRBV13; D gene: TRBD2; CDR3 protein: CVSSLVAGDRYEQYF; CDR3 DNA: TGTGTCAGCAGCTTAGTTGCGGGAGACCGCTACGAGCAGTACTTC
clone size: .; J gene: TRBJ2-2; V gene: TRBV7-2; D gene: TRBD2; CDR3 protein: CASSFTSGGLNTGELFF; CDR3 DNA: TGTGCCAGCAGCTTTACTAGCGGGGGGTTGAACACCGGGGAGCTGTTTTTT
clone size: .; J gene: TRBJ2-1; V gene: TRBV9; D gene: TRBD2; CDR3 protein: CASSPRTSGGFGQFF; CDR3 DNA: TGTGCCAGCAGCCCTCGGACTAGCGGGGGGTTTGGGCAGTTCTTC
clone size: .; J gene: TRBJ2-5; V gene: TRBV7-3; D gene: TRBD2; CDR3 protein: CASSPTSGGKKTQYF; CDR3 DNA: TGTGCCAGCAGCCCGACTAGCGGGGGGAAAAAGACCCAGTACTTC
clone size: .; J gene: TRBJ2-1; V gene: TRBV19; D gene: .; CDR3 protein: CASSLGMWESSYNEQFF; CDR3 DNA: TGTGCCAGTAGTCTAGGTATGTGGGAGAGCTCCTACAATGAGCAGTTCTTC
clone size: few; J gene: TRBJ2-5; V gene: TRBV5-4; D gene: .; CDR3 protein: CASTGVKLGGGETQYF; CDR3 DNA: TGTGCCAGCACCGGAGTAAAGTTGGGGGGTGGAGAGACCCAGTACTTC
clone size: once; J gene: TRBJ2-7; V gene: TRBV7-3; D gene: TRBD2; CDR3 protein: CASSSVAGAYEQYF; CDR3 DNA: TGTGCCAGCAGCTCTGTAGCGGGTGCTTACGAGCAGTACTTC
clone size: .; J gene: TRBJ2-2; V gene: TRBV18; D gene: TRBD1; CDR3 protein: CASSPLTGDTGELFF; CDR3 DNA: TGTGCCAGCTCACCCCTCACAGGGGACACCGGGGAGCTGTTTTTT